This TCR beta chain came from a study of shared clonotypes between healthy human individuals. Whole-study findings and limits: Few donors restricted represented genetic and exposure-history diversity. Large sequencing depth failed to make sorted-subset sequencing complete, rarefaction showed.

The CDR3 is 14 residues long. Trimming removed 1 base from V and 4 bases from J; junction bases left unmatched: 4. Germline values: CDR1 SGHTS, CDR2 YDEGEE. On this clone: Its specificity is not known.

In the authors' methods: Owing to the provision of junction-only sequences devoid of quality scores by immunoSEQ, filtering differed. Sequencing used immunoSEQ multiplex PCR; TCRdb keeps in-frame clones, though not all of them. That table is the source of V, J and clone size, and D and trimming were worked out from the DNA. The sample gives approximately 620,000 clones, 95% to 98% of which show up once; around 0.058% is in the top ten. The sequence was collected from a woman aged 25 to 39 in good health. Sequencing was performed on naive CD4+ T cells sorted from blood. The subset denotes: CD45RA+ positively selected. The chain has TRBV5-8 and TRBJ2-7; 8 bases agree with TRBD2. CDR3 region: CASSLLLADYEQYF. CDR3 nucleotide sequence: TGTGCCAGCAGCTTGTTACTAGCGGATTACGAGCAGTACTTC. The full variable domain, in which reference TRBV5-8 and TRBJ2-7 provide the parts outside the CDR3, is EAGVTQSPTHLIKTRGQQATLRCSPISGHTSVYWYQQALGLGLQFLLWYDEGEERNRGNFPPRFSGRQFPNYSSELNVNALELEDSALYLCASSLLLADYEQYFGPGTRLTVT.